This T cell receptor beta chain was found in a study of blood T cell repertoires in COVID-19. Assay: immunoSEQ multiplex PCR; the TCRdb copy retains only in-frame clones and omits some. The table shows 40,000 to 55,000 clones, with about nine tenths occurring only once. Germline CDR1 reads SGHNT; CDR2 reads YYREEE (reference sequence). The length of the CDR3 is 13 residues. The ends lost 4 bases at V and 9 bases at J; junction bases unmatched: 6. The TCR was taken from a woman of 80 years or more with acute or convalescent COVID-19. This chain links TRBV5-4 with TRBJ1-1; 10 bases map to TRBD1. Sequencing input: peripheral blood. The DNA of the CDR3 is TGTGCCAGCAGCGTGGACAGGGGGGTTAAAGCTTTCTTT. It specifies CASSVDRGVKAFF.